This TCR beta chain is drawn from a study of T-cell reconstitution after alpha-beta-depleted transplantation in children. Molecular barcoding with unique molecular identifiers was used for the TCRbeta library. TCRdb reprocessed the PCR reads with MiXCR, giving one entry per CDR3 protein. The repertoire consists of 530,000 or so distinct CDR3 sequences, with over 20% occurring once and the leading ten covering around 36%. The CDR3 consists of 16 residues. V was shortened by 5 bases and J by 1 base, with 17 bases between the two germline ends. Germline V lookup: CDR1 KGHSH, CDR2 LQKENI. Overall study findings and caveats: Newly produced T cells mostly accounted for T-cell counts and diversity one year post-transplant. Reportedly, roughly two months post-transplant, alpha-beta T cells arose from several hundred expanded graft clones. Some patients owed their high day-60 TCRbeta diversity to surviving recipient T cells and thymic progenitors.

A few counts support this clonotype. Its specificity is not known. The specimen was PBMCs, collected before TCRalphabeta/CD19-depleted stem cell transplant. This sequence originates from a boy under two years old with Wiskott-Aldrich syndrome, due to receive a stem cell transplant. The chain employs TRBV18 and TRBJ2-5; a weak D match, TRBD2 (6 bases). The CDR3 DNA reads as TGTGCCAGCTCAGCTATCTCCGGGGGACCCCAAGAGACCCAGTACTTC. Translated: CASSAISGGPQETQYF.